The 9 T cell receptor beta chains reported below all come from one sample, sequenced in a study of coeliac disease. Assay: immunoSEQ multiplex PCR; the TCRdb copy retains only in-frame clones and omits some. The sample has over 7,000 clones, 57% seen once. The specimen sequenced was intraepithelial lymphocytes from the gut. These receptors all come from a woman aged 60-70 years with celiac disease.

This chain uses TRBV4-1 with TRBJ1-5; D remains unclear. From germline, CDR1 is MGHRA and CDR2 YSYEKL. The V and J ends lost 4 bases and 5 bases respectively, with 18 bases between them. The CDR3 has 16 residues. The CDR3 region has the DNA TGCGCCAGCAGCCCTATCCCCCCCAGCGCTTATCAGCCCCAGCATTTT. Protein sequence: CASSPIPPSAYQPQHF.

The chain has TRBV5-6 and TRBJ2-6, with a weak D call TRBD1 (5 bases). V was pared by 2 bases and J by 2 bases, with 8 bases between. The CDR3 length is 15 residues. Germline V gene sequence: CDR1 SGHDT, CDR2 YYEEEE. CDR3: CASSFRRAGANVLTF. The CDR3 DNA reads TGTGCCAGCAGCTTTCGCAGGGCTGGGGCCAACGTCCTGACTTTC.

This clone was seen only a few times. This chain connects TRBV19 to TRBJ1-1, with 7 bases matching TRBD1. In germline, CDR1 is LNHDA, CDR2 SQIVND (reference sequence). V was clipped by 10 bases and J by 8 bases; unmatched bases: 7. The length of the CDR3 is 11 residues. CDR3 protein: CATTTGLEAFF. In DNA, the CDR3 is TGTGCCACAACGACAGGGCTCGAAGCTTTCTTT.

J is TRBJ2-2 and V is TRBV30; possibly TRBD1 for D (5 bases). Germline values: CDR1 GTSNPN, CDR2 SVGIG (reference sequence). This CDR3 is built from 13 residues. V lost 3 bases, J lost 6 bases, and 11 bases lay in between. The CDR3 protein is CAWSQGWAGELFF. The CDR3 coding sequence is TGTGCCTGGAGCCAGGGATGGGCCGGGGAGCTGTTTTTT.

This clone was seen only a few times. This chain connects TRBV6-5 to TRBJ2-1; tentatively, D is TRBD1 (6 bases). CDR3 size: 12 residues. Trimming left V 6 bases short and J 8 bases short, with 11 bases between. The germline gives CDR1 MNHEY, CDR2 SVGAGI. CDR3 in amino acids: CASSDRTDEQFF. The CDR3 DNA reads as TGTGCCAGCAGCGACAGGACGGATGAGCAGTTCTTC.

CDR3 region: CASSLSGRLINEQFF. The CDR3, as DNA: TGCGCCAGCAGCTTGAGCGGGAGACTAATAAATGAGCAGTTCTTC. This rearrangement joins TRBV5-1 to TRBJ2-1, with 8 bases identical to TRBD2. V lost 1 base to trimming and J lost 7 bases; unmatched junction nucleotides: 7. This CDR3 contains 15 residues. CDR1 is SGHRS and CDR2 is YFSETQ in the germline V gene.

This clone rates as medium-sized (0.01 to 0.1%). The V call is TRBV4-1, the J call TRBJ1-2, with 9 bases lining up with TRBD1. CDR3 length: 15 amino acids. CDR1 and CDR2 (germline): MGHRA, YSYEKL. After removal of 2 bases from V and 6 bases from J, the junction contained 7 bases not matched to a gene. CDR3 protein: CASSQTDRGVNGYTF. The CDR3 DNA sequence: TGCGCCAGCAGCCAAACGGACAGGGGTGTTAATGGCTACACCTTC.

This sequence joins TRBV5-1 and TRBJ2-1; 8 positions match TRBD1. Germline CDR1 SGHRS, CDR2 YFSETQ. The CDR3 loop spans 15 amino acids. V lost 2 bases, J lost 10 bases, and 11 bases stayed unmatched. The CDR3 is CASSFHSQGAGEQFF. CDR3 nucleotide sequence: TGCGCCAGCAGCTTCCATTCCCAGGGGGCAGGGGAGCAGTTCTTC.

This clone was detected once. The chain has TRBV9 and TRBJ2-3, with D maybe TRBD2 (5 bases). The CDR3 sequence is 14 residues long. From germline, CDR1 is SGDLS and CDR2 YYNGEE. V gave up 4 bases and J gave up 3 bases, with 12 bases separating them. Here the CDR3 DNA reads TGTGCCAGCAGCCCCCCCCCGGGGACAGATACGCAGTATTTT. As protein: CASSPPPGTDTQYF. Supplemented by reference TRBV9 and TRBJ2-3, the full variable domain reads DSGVTQTPKHLITATGQRVTLRCSPRSGDLSVYWYQQSLDQGLQFLIQYYNGEERAKGNILERFSAQQFPDLHSELNLSSLELGDSALYFCASSPPPGTDTQYFGPGTRLTVL.